This T cell receptor beta chain was identified in a study of blood T cell repertoires in COVID-19 (dated by TCRdb to the early 2020s). Background on the whole study: The collaborator samples originated in the United States, Italy and Spain and spanned the acute and convalescent phases of COVID-19. The material from the prospective study consisted of cDNA or gDNA derived from T cells, B-cell-depleted T cells, or PBMCs. The dataset comprised deeply sampled blood TCRbeta repertoires from subjects exposed to, actively infected with, or recovered from COVID-19. A freely available public database, intended as a resource for researchers studying the immune response to SARS-CoV-2, is where the repertoires were released. Samples were obtained from the ongoing ImmuneRACE study (first 160 participants) and from 950 to 1,500 subjects provided by 6 global collaborators. Sample metadata almost always included a de-identified subject ID, COVID-19 status, age in years and sex. Where available, HLA class I and class II types were taken from metadata supplied by the sample provider and were not determined by assay-based typing. What the research found in general, with its limitations: How much clinical and demographic metadata was included differed by source and by participant, and the metadata was provided uncurated.

CDR1 and CDR2 are read off the germline V gene as SGHDT and YYEEEE. From cysteine to phenylalanine, the CDR3 is 15 amino acids long. The read is trimmed to its CDR3 DNA, 45 bases read in frame from base 1. Unmatched junction bases come to 5, with V trimmed by 2 bases and J by 6 bases. Collaborating institutions collected whole blood in K2EDTA tubes following their own protocols. For TCRbeta analysis, collaborator samples were shipped as frozen whole blood, as isolated PBMCs, or as DNA extracted from either sample type. To note about this clone: Its target antigen remains unknown. Nothing much larger sits one base from this clone, and base qualities are not available.

The immunoSEQ Assay, a bias-controlled multiplex PCR, was used to amplify TCRbeta CDR3 regions from genomic DNA. In the source study's methods: Nucleated cell counts per sample were estimated from amplification of reference gene primers within the assay. Sequence reads were collapsed and filtered to measure the absolute abundance of every unique TCRbeta CDR3 rearrangement. Productive Simpson clonality was computed per sample as the square root of Simpson's diversity index over productive rearrangements. TCRdb obtained this table from immuneACCESS and retained in-frame rearrangements with V and J assigned. These tables miss some clones; where compared with another copy, unresolved V genes account for less than half of the shortfall, and the remainder is unexplained. V and J calls and clone size come straight from that table; D and trimming were deduced from the DNA. The sample yields just under 30,000 clones; 80% to 90% were counted once. The ten largest clonotypes hold approximately 15% of the sample.

This TCR came from a man older than 75 with acute or convalescent COVID-19. Input material: peripheral blood. The chain is encoded by TRBV5-6 joined to TRBJ2-1, with TRBD1 identical over 10 junction bases. Read as DNA, the sequence is TGTGCCAGCAGCTTTGGGACAGGGGCTACCAATGAGCAGTTCTTC. It codes for CASSFGTGATNEQFF.